These 29 T cell receptor beta chains came from one sample sequenced in a study of blood T cell repertoires in COVID-19. Produced via immunoSEQ multiplex PCR; TCRdb's table is partial and in-frame only. The table shows a few hundred thousand clones, with around 90% occurring only once. Sequencing was performed on peripheral blood. Every receptor here comes from a woman in her 30s with acute or convalescent COVID-19.

This chain links TRBV19 with TRBJ1-6, with 11 bases fitting TRBD1. The germline V gene encodes CDR1 LNHDA and CDR2 SQIVND (reference sequence). Trimming took 7 bases from V and 10 from J; bases not matched to a gene: 9. The CDR3 is 15 amino acids. CDR3 residues: CASKPTGQGGSPLHF. In DNA, the CDR3 is TGTGCCAGTAAACCGACGGGACAGGGGGGATCACCCCTCCACTTT.

The chain couples TRBV11-2 to TRBJ1-1; no firm D call. The V end lost 3 bases, the J end lost 3 bases, and 17 bases lay between the germline ends. The germline gives CDR1 SGHAT, CDR2 FQNNGV. The CDR3 runs 16 residues. CDR3 protein: CASSLMGRKGDTEAFF. CDR3 nucleotides: TGTGCCAGCAGCTTGATGGGGAGAAAGGGAGACACTGAAGCTTTCTTT.

The chain couples TRBV6-5 to TRBJ1-6; D uncertain. The CDR3 is 14 residues long. Germline V gene data show CDR1 as MNHEY and CDR2 as SVGAGI. The V gene lost 6 bases and the J gene lost 0 bases, with 6 bases spanning the gap. The CDR3 loop is CASRPSSYNSPLHF. CDR3 nucleotides: TGTGCCAGCAGGCCCAGCTCCTATAATTCACCCCTCCACTTT.

The chain uses TRBV9 and TRBJ1-2, with D unresolved. The CDR3 is made up of 12 amino acids. The germline V gene encodes CDR1 SGDLS and CDR2 YYNGEE. V lost 3 bases and J lost 5, with 8 bases in between. The CDR3 loop reads CASSAAGYGYTF. The CDR3 nucleotides read TGTGCCAGCAGCGCCGCGGGGTATGGCTACACCTTC.

This chain joins TRBV6-5 and TRBJ2-7, with 8 bases fitting TRBD2. Germline V gene data show CDR1 as MNHEY and CDR2 as SVGAGI. V shed 8 bases, J shed 7 bases, and the junction held 10 bases outside the gene matches. The CDR3 has 13 residues. CDR3: CASSGGVGREQYF. The CDR3 DNA follows: TGTGCCAGCTCGGGAGGGGTAGGGAGGGAGCAGTACTTC.

Here the CDR3 DNA reads TGTGCCAGCAACACAGCGGGACCCCCCACAGATACGCAGTATTTT. It codes for CASNTAGPPTDTQYF. The rearrangement joins TRBV7-2 to TRBJ2-3, with 7 bases identical to TRBD2. V was pared by 7 bases and J by 2 bases, with 9 bases of the junction left unmatched. This CDR3 region has 15 residues. Germline CDR1 reads SGHTA; CDR2 reads FQGNSA.

In the case of this clone: The sample contains more than one DNA sequence encoding this CDR3. The rearrangement links TRBV6-5 to TRBJ2-7; the D gene is possibly TRBD1 (6 bases). With 2 bases removed from V and 1 base from J, the gap between germline ends came to 9 bases. Germline CDR1 and CDR2: MNHEY and SVGAGI. The CDR3 totals 14 residues. DNA of the CDR3: TGTGCCAGCAGTTACGGTCAGGGGTCCTACGAGCAGTACTTC. This gives the protein CASSYGQGSYEQYF.

The rearrangement joins TRBV23-1 to TRBJ1-2, with a weak D call TRBD1 (5 bases). TRBV23-1 carries the ORF label, with uncertain function. The CDR3 runs 14 residues. V dropped 2 bases and J dropped 4 bases, with 11 bases sitting between them. CDR3 loop: CASSQLGQVYGYTF. CDR3 nucleotides: TGCGCCAGCAGTCAACTTGGACAAGTCTATGGCTACACCTTC.

The chain joins TRBV27 to TRBJ1-1; D possibly corresponds to TRBD1 (6 bases). The germline CDR1 and CDR2 sequences are MNHEY and SMNVEV (reference sequence). This CDR3 has 16 residues. The V end lost 5 bases, the J end lost 5 bases, and 21 bases lay between the germline ends. CDR3 DNA: TGTGCCAGCAGTGAACCAGGGGAGGGGAAGGGGACTGAAGCTTTCTTT. Its translation: CASSEPGEGKGTEAFF.

The genes are TRBV6-2 or TRBV6-3 and TRBJ1-5; no clear D gene. With 5 bases removed from V and 1 base from J, the gap between germline ends came to 15 bases. The CDR3 extends over 16 amino acids. The germline gives CDR1 MNHEY, CDR2 SVGEGT. CDR3 amino acids: CASSASWRASNQPQHF. The CDR3 nucleotides read TGTGCCAGCAGTGCCTCGTGGAGGGCCAGCAATCAGCCCCAGCATTTT.

The rearrangement uses TRBV4-3 and TRBJ2-1, with 8 bases fitting TRBD2. Looked up from germline, CDR1 is LGHNA and CDR2 is YSLEER. The junction had 7 bases not matched to a gene; V was cut back by 2 bases and J by 4 bases. The CDR3 has 16 amino acids. CDR3 amino acids: CASSQFGSGVYNEQFF. The CDR3 nucleotides are TGCGCCAGCAGCCAATTTGGTAGCGGGGTATACAATGAGCAGTTCTTC.

This chain connects TRBV7-8 to TRBJ1-4; D is uncertain. This CDR3 is 13 amino acids long. Germline V gene data show CDR1 as SGHVS and CDR2 as FQNEAQ. With 6 bases removed from V and 6 bases from J, the gap between germline ends came to 11 bases. The CDR3 sequence: CASRFQVDEKLFF. The DNA of the CDR3 is TGTGCCAGCAGATTCCAGGTGGATGAAAAACTGTTTTTT.

The chain is built from TRBV6-5 and TRBJ2-7; 8 bases line up with TRBD2. V lost 2 bases, J lost 2 bases, and 8 bases stayed unmatched. Germline values: CDR1 MNHEY, CDR2 SVGAGI. The CDR3 runs to 16 residues. CDR3: CASSYTHSGTTYEQYF. CDR3 sequence (DNA): TGTGCCAGCAGTTACACCCATAGCGGGACGACCTACGAGCAGTACTTC.

The chain joins TRBV5-4 to TRBJ2-5; 8 bases match TRBD2. The CDR3 consists of 16 residues. The germline gives CDR1 SGHNT, CDR2 YYREEE (reference sequence). V gave up 3 bases and J gave up 4 bases; unmatched junction bases: 11. The CDR3 DNA is TGTGCCAGCAGCTCCGGAGCGGGAGTTAGTCGAGAGACCCAGTACTTC. Its protein is CASSSGAGVSRETQYF.

This clone was detected only a few times. This chain uses TRBV3-1 (or the pseudogene TRBV3-2) with TRBJ2-1; possible D gene TRBD1, 5 bases. CDR3 length equals 14 residues. The ends were cut back, 1 base at V and 2 bases at J, with 6 bases in the middle. CDR1 is LGHDT and CDR2 is YNNKEL in the germline V gene (reference sequence). The DNA of the CDR3 is TGTGCCAGCAGCCAAGGGGGCCCCTACAATGAGCAGTTCTTC. Its translation: CASSQGGPYNEQFF.

This chain links TRBV24-1 with TRBJ2-5; 8 positions match TRBD2. This CDR3 contains 15 residues. V gave up 8 bases and J gave up 2 bases; unmatched junction bases: 9. Per germline, CDR1 KGHDR and CDR2 SFDVKD. The CDR3 sequence: CATIVSAGVQETQYF. The CDR3 nucleotides read TGTGCCACCATAGTCTCAGCGGGAGTACAAGAGACCCAGTACTTC.

The chain links TRBV11-2 to TRBJ1-4, with 7 bases lining up with TRBD1. V lost 5 bases to trimming and J lost 4 bases; unmatched junction nucleotides: 7. The germline V gene encodes CDR1 SGHAT and CDR2 FQNNGV. This CDR3 spans 15 amino acids. The DNA of the CDR3 is TGTGCCAGCAGCCCGGAGACAGGGATTAATGAAAAACTGTTTTTT. Protein product: CASSPETGINEKLFF.

The chain employs TRBV6-5 and TRBJ2-7; TRBD1 might be the D (6 bases). With 6 bases removed from V and 2 bases from J, the gap between germline ends came to 14 bases. CDR3 size: 14 residues. The germline V gene encodes CDR1 MNHEY and CDR2 SVGAGI. This CDR3 is CASRLRQATYEQYF. CDR3 sequence (DNA): TGTGCCAGCAGACTTCGACAGGCCACCTACGAGCAGTACTTC.

Comments on this clone: At one of its ends the junction is not consistent with the germline gene, which may arise from a read error. The CDR3, as DNA: TGTGCCAGCCGTTTGGGGCGGCACAATGAGCAGTTCTTC. Its protein product is CASRLGRHNEQFF. The V gene is TRBV28, the J gene TRBJ2-1, with a weak D call TRBD1 (5 bases). Germline loops: CDR1 MDHEN, CDR2 SYDVKM. The CDR3 runs 13 residues.

The CDR3 coding sequence is TGCGCCAGCAGCTTATCTGGGGGGTCCTACAATGAGCAGTTCTTC. Its translation: CASSLSGGSYNEQFF. V is TRBV5-1 and J is TRBJ2-1, with D perhaps matching TRBD2 (6 bases). The V gene lost 2 bases and the J gene lost 1 base, with 10 bases spanning the gap. The CDR3 loop spans 15 amino acids. Germline CDR1 and CDR2: SGHRS and YFSETQ. The full variable domain, rest sourced from reference TRBV5-1 and TRBJ2-1, is KAGVTQTPRYLIKTRGQQVTLSCSPISGHRSVSWYQQTPGQGLQFLFEYFSETQRNKGNFPGRFSGRQFSNSRSEMNVSTLELGDSALYLCASSLSGGSYNEQFFGPGTRLTVL.

This clone has only one observation. This sequence joins TRBV7-8 and TRBJ1-3; TRBD1 aligns across 11 bases. The CDR3 has 20 amino acids. Germline V gene sequence: CDR1 SGHVS, CDR2 FQNEAQ. J lost 4 bases, V lost 0 bases, and 14 bases had no gene match. The CDR3 reads CASSLARTGGMSSSGNTIYF. Here the CDR3 DNA reads TGTGCCAGCAGCTTAGCGAGGACAGGGGGCATGTCTTCGTCGGGAAACACCATATATTTT.

The chain is built from TRBV19 and TRBJ2-1, with 13 positions matching TRBD2. Germline CDR1 is LNHDA and CDR2 is SQIVND (reference sequence). CDR3 length: 15 residues. V lost 6 bases to trimming and J lost 9 bases; unmatched junction nucleotides: 8. CDR3 in amino acids: CASSRGLAGAGEQFF. DNA of the CDR3: TGTGCCAGTAGCCGCGGACTAGCGGGAGCTGGTGAGCAGTTCTTC.

This chain connects TRBV19 to TRBJ2-1, with D perhaps TRBD2 (7 bases). Looked up from germline, CDR1 is LNHDA and CDR2 is SQIVND (reference sequence). Trimming cost V 5 bases and J 1 base, with 18 bases left between them. The CDR3 spans 17 residues. CDR3 sequence reads: CASSRRGGTGSYNEQFF. The CDR3 coding sequence is TGTGCCAGTAGTCGGAGGGGGGGGACGGGATCCTACAATGAGCAGTTCTTC.

This clone occurred once. The genes are TRBV5-6 and TRBJ2-5; 9 bases map to TRBD2. The CDR3 extends over 14 amino acids. Germline V gene data show CDR1 as SGHDT and CDR2 as YYEEEE. Unmatched junction bases numbered 4, after V lost 2 bases and J lost 5 bases. The CDR3 region is CASSFSGGLETQYF. CDR3 in DNA: TGTGCCAGCAGCTTCAGCGGGGGGTTGGAGACCCAGTACTTC.

V gene TRBV27 combines with J gene TRBJ1-3; D is unresolved. Germline V gene lookup returns CDR1 MNHEY and CDR2 SMNVEV (reference sequence). The ends were cut back, 5 bases at V and 0 bases at J, with 11 bases in the middle. This CDR3 region has 15 residues. CDR3 DNA: TGTGCCAGCAGTCCAATACCGAGCTCTGGAAACACCATATATTTT. Protein product: CASSPIPSSGNTIYF.

The chain joins TRBV19 to TRBJ2-3, with 10 bases identical to TRBD2. The CDR3 spans 18 residues. Germline V gives CDR1 LNHDA, CDR2 SQIVND (reference sequence). The V and J ends lost 3 bases and 0 bases, in that order; junction bases with no gene match: 9. This chain's CDR3 is CASSIPRLAGYSTDTQYF. In DNA, the CDR3 is TGTGCCAGTAGTATCCCGAGACTAGCGGGCTATAGCACAGATACGCAGTATTTT.

This CDR3 is CASSLVAGDRETQYF. The CDR3 DNA follows: TGCGCCAGCAGCTTGGTAGCAGGGGACCGAGAGACCCAGTACTTC. The chain links TRBV5-1 to TRBJ2-5, with a possible D match to TRBD1 (6 bases). V was cut by 0 bases and J by 4 bases, with 13 bases left in between. This CDR3 has 15 amino acids. The germline CDR1 and CDR2 sequences are SGHRS and YFSETQ.

The chain has TRBV28 and TRBJ1-5; D is undetermined. The CDR3 runs 12 residues. The V and J ends lost 5 bases and 2 bases respectively, with 4 bases between them. The germline CDR1 and CDR2 sequences are MDHEN and SYDVKM. The CDR3 spells CASSGGNQPQHF. The CDR3 DNA sequence: TGTGCCAGCAGTGGAGGCAATCAGCCCCAGCATTTT.

This sequence joins TRBV25-1 and TRBJ2-2; a weak D match, TRBD2 (6 bases). The CDR3 has 14 residues. Trimming removed 4 bases from V and 6 bases from J, with 12 bases in between. Germline CDR1 is MGHDK and CDR2 is SYGVNS. The CDR3 DNA sequence: TGTGCCAGCAGTGGAGCGCGGGGTTCCGGGGAGCTGTTTTTT. Protein: CASSGARGSGELFF.